This TCR beta chain derives from a study of technical replicates of blood from a few donors. The germline CDR1 and CDR2 sequences are SEHNR and FQNEAQ (reference sequence). Trimming left V 6 bases short and J 4 bases short, with 12 bases between. This CDR3 comprises 14 residues. Profiled with immunoSEQ multiplex PCR; TCRdb holds only in-frame clones, not every one. Of 55,000 to 75,000 clones listed, around 88% are singletons. The V call is TRBV7-9, the J call TRBJ2-2, with D possibly being TRBD2 (6 bases). The sample comprised PBMCs. The TCR was taken from a human donor in good health. Some clones in this sample may be carry-over from other donors' samples. For the CDR3, the DNA is TGTGCCAGCAGGTTTGCGGGGACCACCGGGGAGCTGTTTTTT. Translating it yields CASRFAGTTGELFF.